This is a list of T cell receptor beta chains from one sample in a study of blood T cell repertoires in COVID-19. Some clones are missing from TCRdb's copy, which holds only in-frame ones; the method was immunoSEQ multiplex PCR. In the table there are 85,000 to 120,000 clones, around 80% of which are singletons. Material for sequencing was peripheral blood. The receptors shown here come from a woman in her sixties with acute or convalescent COVID-19. The conserved cysteine and the conserved F or W are not part of the CDR3 here. The order of the fields is J gene, V gene, CDR3 protein.

TRBJ1-5	TRBV15	ATSSQFFSNQPQH
TRBJ1-5	TRBV7-2	ASSLGTGEGGNQPQH
TRBJ1-2	TRBV30	AWIGDRVNYGYT
TRBJ1-2	TRBV28	ASSPRTVTNYGYT
TRBJ2-1	TRBV4-1	ASSQIVTYNEQF
TRBJ2-1	TRBV9	ASSVVGGLEQF
TRBJ2-2	TRBV2	ASSGFGFSETGELF
TRBJ1-2	TRBV15	ATSRGGRDRTYGYT
TRBJ2-3	TRBV5-1	ASSLAPVTDTQY
TRBJ2-7	TRBV9	ASSTPGTSGSEQY
TRBJ1-4	TRBV7-2	ASSAGGGLRTIEKLF
TRBJ2-1	TRBV10-1	ASSESRQATSYNEQF
TRBJ1-1	TRBV10-3	AINGREGTEAF
TRBJ1-2	TRBV19	ASSIDPFEYYGYT
TRBJ2-2	TRBV29-1	SVARGNTGELF
TRBJ1-5	TRBV28	ASNRQGGGLNQPQH
TRBJ2-3	TRBV2	ASSELAGVADTQY
TRBJ2-5	TRBV2	ASSAENWETQY
TRBJ1-2	TRBV3-1/TRBV3-2	ASSQDMTSPLIYGYT
TRBJ1-5	TRBV6-6	ASSYTGGSGNQPQH
TRBJ1-1	TRBV21-1	ASSKVGDMNTEAF
TRBJ1-2	TRBV5-1	ASSLGPFSGGGYT
TRBJ1-2	TRBV21-1	ASSKTGWVVGGPKGYT
TRBJ1-1	TRBV5-1	ASRGQGNTEAF
TRBJ2-7	TRBV3-1/TRBV3-2	ASSQGLANYEQY
TRBJ1-6	TRBV4-2	ASSQARGSNSPLH
TRBJ2-7	TRBV5-1	ASSPTMDEQY
TRBJ2-3	TRBV7-2	ASSFRTSPDTQY
TRBJ2-3	TRBV2	ASSLGLAALTDTQY
TRBJ1-4	TRBV5-6	ASSLGGGNEKLF
TRBJ1-2	TRBV5-1	ASSPPRDSGYT
TRBJ2-6	TRBV15	ATSRVRSGANVLT
TRBJ1-3	TRBV19	ASSIGRGSGNTIY
TRBJ1-1	TRBV3-1/TRBV3-2	ASSIERLDTEAF
TRBJ1-3	TRBV7-8	ASSLVGRGLGNTIY
TRBJ2-1	TRBV11-2	ASSIRTGNYNEQF
TRBJ2-7	TRBV6-5	ASREGLAAYEQY
TRBJ1-1	TRBV29-1	SVAIQGGYAF
TRBJ2-1	TRBV28	GSGSSYNEQF
TRBJ1-1	TRBV9	ASSPGATGEYTEAF
TRBJ2-5	TRBV18	ASSQGQRQETQY
TRBJ2-1	TRBV28	ASSVTGISYNEQF
TRBJ2-2	TRBV7-3	ASSLNRNTGELF
TRBJ2-7	TRBV6-6	ASSQPGLAGGPHEQY
TRBJ1-4	TRBV5-1	ASSLGDATNEKLF
TRBJ2-5	TRBV9	ASSARLANQETQY
TRBJ2-5	TRBV5-4	ASSRAQGVRETQY
TRBJ1-5	TRBV19	ASSLLVAGNQPQH
TRBJ2-7	TRBV27	ASSAFPPGTGVSYEQY
TRBJ2-1	TRBV4-2	ASSQEWLAGGVNEQF
TRBJ1-4	TRBV4-2	ASSQGTGGGEKLF
TRBJ2-2	TRBV7-6	ASSLWASTNTGELF
TRBJ1-2	TRBV7-3	ASSLTAGLHYGYT